These 8 T cell receptor beta chains originate from one sample sequenced in a study of technical replicates of blood from four donors. Data came from immunoSEQ multiplex PCR; TCRdb stores just in-frame clones and leaves some out. Here the sample spans 11,000 or so clones, about 94% being singletons. Sequencing was performed on PBMCs. These receptors originate from a human donor in good health.

The gene calls are TRBV29-1 and TRBJ1-4, with TRBD1 matching 9 bases. The germline CDR1 and CDR2 sequences are SQVTM and ANQGSEA. V shed 0 bases and J 7 bases; nucleotides not matched to a gene: 12. The CDR3 is 17 residues long. CDR3 nucleotide sequence: TGCAGCGTTGAAGACTTACAGGGGGCGCGACTCCGTGAAAAACTGTTTTTT. The encoded protein is CSVEDLQGARLREKLFF.

This chain connects TRBV2 to TRBJ2-5; 8 bases line up with TRBD2. V trimming: 1 base; J trimming: 2 bases; junction bases outside the gene matches: 9. In germline, CDR1 is SNHLY, CDR2 FYNNEI. The CDR3 totals 17 residues. CDR3 in DNA: TGTGCCAGCAGTGAAGGTGGGGCACTAGCGGTGCAAGAGACCCAGTACTTC. This codes for CASSEGGALAVQETQYF.

This chain uses TRBV11-2 with TRBJ1-2, with 10 bases identical to TRBD1. CDR3 length: 15 amino acids. Germline loops: CDR1 SGHAT, CDR2 FQNNGV. V shed 4 bases, J shed 8 bases, and the junction held 10 bases outside the gene matches. DNA of the CDR3: TGTGCCAGCAGCTCAATACGGGGACAGGGGAACGGCTACACCTTC. Translation gives CASSSIRGQGNGYTF.

This clone was counted a few times. J is TRBJ1-2 and V is TRBV27, with 7 bases lining up with TRBD1. The junction had 11 bases not matched to a gene; V was cut back by 5 bases and J by 8 bases. Germline CDR1 and CDR2: MNHEY and SMNVEV (reference sequence). The CDR3 has 14 residues. CDR3 nucleotides: TGTGCCAGCAGTGCGACAGGGATGTTGAGGGGCTACACCTTC. It encodes CASSATGMLRGYTF.

With regard to this clone: One end of the junction is discordant with germline, which a read error may explain. In DNA, the CDR3 is TGTGCCAGCAGCGAAGCTCTTCACACCGGGGAGCTGTTTTTT. Translation: CASSEALHTGELFF. The V gene is TRBV6-1, the J gene TRBJ2-2; D unresolved. Germline CDR1 reads MNHNS; CDR2 reads SASEGT. The CDR3 totals 14 residues.

The chain links TRBV14 to TRBJ1-3; 7 bases are shared with TRBD1. The V and J ends lost 3 bases and 3 bases, in that order; junction bases with no gene match: 11. The CDR3 is 17 residues long. Germline lookup yields CDR1 SGHDN and CDR2 FVKESK. The CDR3 coding sequence is TGTGCCAGCAGCCATTTATGGACAGGTAGCCTTGGAAACACCATATATTTT. Translation: CASSHLWTGSLGNTIYF.

The chain combines TRBV5-1 with TRBJ2-5; TRBD1 matches 10 bases. This CDR3 is built from 14 residues. Per the germline V gene, CDR1 is SGHRS and CDR2 is YFSETQ. J gave up 4 bases and V 4 bases, and 4 bases lay outside the gene matches. The CDR3 region has the DNA TGCGCCAGCAGCAGGGACAGGGGAGGAGAGACCCAGTACTTC. Encoded protein: CASSRDRGGETQYF.

The rearrangement uses TRBV7-9 and TRBJ2-5, with no clear D. V lost 4 bases and J 4 bases, leaving 19 bases between the germline ends. In germline, CDR1 is SEHNR, CDR2 FQNEAQ (reference sequence). CDR3 length: 16 amino acids. The CDR3 loop is CASSSLWRPVPETQYF. In DNA form, the CDR3 reads TGTGCCAGCAGCTCCCTCTGGCGGCCGGTTCCAGAGACCCAGTACTTC.